What follows describes a single TCR beta chain. This sample was taken from a study of somatic mutations in cytotoxic T cells in rheumatoid arthritis. The germline V and J ends were trimmed by 2 bases and 5 bases, with 7 bases remaining between them. CDR1 and CDR2 from the germline V gene are SGHTA and FQGTGA. There are 13 residues in the CDR3. Clones were sequenced by immunoSEQ multiplex PCR, and TCRdb holds only the in-frame ones, with some missing. This sample has approximately 15,000 clones, with 60% to 85% found just once. The chain uses TRBV7-3 and TRBJ1-5; D remains ambiguous. The sequencing sample was made of CD8+ T cells sorted from blood. The source is an adult with rheumatoid arthritis. The CDR3 DNA is TGTGCCAGCAGCTTAGGGGTCGATCAGCCCCAGCATTTT. Translating gives CASSLGVDQPQHF.